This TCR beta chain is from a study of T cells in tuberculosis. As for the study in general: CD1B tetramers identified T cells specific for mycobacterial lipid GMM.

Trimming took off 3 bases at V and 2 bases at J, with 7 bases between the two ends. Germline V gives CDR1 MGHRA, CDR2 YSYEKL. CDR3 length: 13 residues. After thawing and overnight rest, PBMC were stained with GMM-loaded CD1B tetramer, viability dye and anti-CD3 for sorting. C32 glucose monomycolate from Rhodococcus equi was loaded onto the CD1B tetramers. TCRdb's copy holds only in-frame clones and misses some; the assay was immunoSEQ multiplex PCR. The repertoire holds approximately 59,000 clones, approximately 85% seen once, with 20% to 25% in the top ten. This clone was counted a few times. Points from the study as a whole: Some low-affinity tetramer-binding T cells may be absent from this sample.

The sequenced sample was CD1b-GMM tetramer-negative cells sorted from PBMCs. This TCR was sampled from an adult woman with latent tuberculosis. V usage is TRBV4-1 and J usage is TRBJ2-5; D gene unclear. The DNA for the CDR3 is TGCGCCAGCAGCCAGTGGCGGCAAGAGACCCAGTACTTC. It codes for CASSQWRQETQYF.